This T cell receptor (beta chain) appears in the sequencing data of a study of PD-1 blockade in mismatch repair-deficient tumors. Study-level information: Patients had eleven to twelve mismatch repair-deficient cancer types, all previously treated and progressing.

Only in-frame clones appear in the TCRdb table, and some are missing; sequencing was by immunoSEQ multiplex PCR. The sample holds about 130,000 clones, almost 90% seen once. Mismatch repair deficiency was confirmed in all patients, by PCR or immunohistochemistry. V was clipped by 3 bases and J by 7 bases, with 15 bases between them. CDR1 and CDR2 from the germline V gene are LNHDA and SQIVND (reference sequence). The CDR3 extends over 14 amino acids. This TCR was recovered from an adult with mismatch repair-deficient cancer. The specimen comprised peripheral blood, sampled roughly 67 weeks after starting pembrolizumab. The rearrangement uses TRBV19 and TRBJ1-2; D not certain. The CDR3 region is CASSINGRATGYTF. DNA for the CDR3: TGTGCCAGTAGTATCAACGGTCGGGCGACTGGCTACACCTTC.